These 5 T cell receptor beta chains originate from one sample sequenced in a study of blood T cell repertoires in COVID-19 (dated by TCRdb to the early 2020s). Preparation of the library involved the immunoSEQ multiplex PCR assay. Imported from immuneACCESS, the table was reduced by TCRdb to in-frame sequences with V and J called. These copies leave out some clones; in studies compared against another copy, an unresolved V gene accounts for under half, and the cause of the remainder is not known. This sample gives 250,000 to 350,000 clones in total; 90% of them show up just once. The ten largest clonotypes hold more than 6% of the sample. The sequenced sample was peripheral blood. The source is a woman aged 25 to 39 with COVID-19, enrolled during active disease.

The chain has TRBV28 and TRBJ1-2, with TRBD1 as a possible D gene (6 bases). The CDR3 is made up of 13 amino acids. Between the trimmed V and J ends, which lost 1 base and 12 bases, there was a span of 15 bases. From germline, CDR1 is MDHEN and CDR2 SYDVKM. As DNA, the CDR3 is TGTGCCAGCAGTTTATCTGCCAGGGGCGTCCACACCTTC. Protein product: CASSLSARGVHTF.

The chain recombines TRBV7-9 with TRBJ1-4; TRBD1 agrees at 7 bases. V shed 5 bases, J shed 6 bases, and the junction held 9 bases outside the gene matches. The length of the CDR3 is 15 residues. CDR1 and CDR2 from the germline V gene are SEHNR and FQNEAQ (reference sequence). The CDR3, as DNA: TGTGCCAGCAGCCGGATTGACAGGGTAGATGAAAAACTGTTTTTT. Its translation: CASSRIDRVDEKLFF.

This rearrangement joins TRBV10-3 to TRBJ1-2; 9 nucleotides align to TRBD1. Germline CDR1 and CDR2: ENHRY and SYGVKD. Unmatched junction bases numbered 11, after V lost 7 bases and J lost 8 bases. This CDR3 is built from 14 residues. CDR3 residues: CAITVDRGTRGYTF. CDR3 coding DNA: TGTGCCATCACCGTGGACAGGGGAACGCGGGGCTACACCTTC.

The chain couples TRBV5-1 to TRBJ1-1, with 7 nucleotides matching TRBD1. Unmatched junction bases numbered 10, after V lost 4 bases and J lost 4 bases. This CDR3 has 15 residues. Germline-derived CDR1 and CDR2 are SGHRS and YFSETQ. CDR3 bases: TGCGCCAGCAGCCCCCGACAGGGTGCAAGCACTGAAGCTTTCTTT. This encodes CASSPRQGASTEAFF.

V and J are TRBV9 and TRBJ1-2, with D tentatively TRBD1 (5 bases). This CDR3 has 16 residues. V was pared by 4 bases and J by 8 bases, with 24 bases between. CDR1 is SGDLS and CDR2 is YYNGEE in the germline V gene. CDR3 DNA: TGTGCCAGCAGCCCTCATTTATCGGGCAGGGATAGCGGCTACACCTTC. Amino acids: CASSPHLSGRDSGYTF.